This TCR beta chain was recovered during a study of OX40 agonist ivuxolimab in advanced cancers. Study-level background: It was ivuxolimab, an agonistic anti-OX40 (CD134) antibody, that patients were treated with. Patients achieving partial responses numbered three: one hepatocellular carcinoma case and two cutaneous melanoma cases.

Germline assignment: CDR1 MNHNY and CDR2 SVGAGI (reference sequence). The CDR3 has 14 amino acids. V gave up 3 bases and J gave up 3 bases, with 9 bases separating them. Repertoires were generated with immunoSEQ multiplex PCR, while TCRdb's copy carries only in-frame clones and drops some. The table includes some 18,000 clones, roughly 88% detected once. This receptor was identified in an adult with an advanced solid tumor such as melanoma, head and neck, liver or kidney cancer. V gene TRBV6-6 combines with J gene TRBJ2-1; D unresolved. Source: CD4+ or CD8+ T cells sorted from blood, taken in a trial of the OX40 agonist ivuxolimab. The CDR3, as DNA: TGTGCCAGCAGTTATGGCGCAGTCTACAATGAGCAGTTCTTC. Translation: CASSYGAVYNEQFF.